This T cell receptor beta chain was obtained from a study of a mutant IDH1 vaccine in newly diagnosed glioma. Study-wide background: Patients previously underwent radiotherapy, temozolomide, or both, and most underwent both.

J gave up 2 bases and V 0 bases, and 3 bases lay outside the gene matches. The length of the CDR3 is 15 residues. In germline, CDR1 is SGHRS, CDR2 YFSETQ. Some clones are missing from TCRdb's copy, which holds only in-frame ones; the method was immunoSEQ multiplex PCR. The table shows fewer than 150,000 clones, with 75% to 90% occurring only once. Time point noted: week 11, during vaccination. All doses held 300 ug of mutant IDH1 20-mer peptide, with topical imiquimod. Comments on this clone: Its target is not known. Other DNA sequences in the same sample also yield this CDR3.

This receptor was obtained from a woman in her fifties or sixties with glioma. The V call is TRBV5-1, the J call TRBJ2-5; TRBD2 aligns across 8 bases. Sequences were derived from PBMCs, sampled from a glioma patient whose treatment included an IDH1 peptide vaccine. CDR3: CASSLAGGFQETQYF. The CDR3 DNA is TGCGCCAGCAGCTTGGCGGGAGGGTTTCAAGAGACCCAGTACTTC.